This is a list of T cell receptor beta chains from one sample in a study of blood T cell repertoires in COVID-19. The assay was immunoSEQ multiplex PCR, and TCRdb's table has in-frame clones only and misses some. The table records some 220,000 clones, roughly 88% of them present only once. Sample: peripheral blood. All receptors derive from a man aged 45-60 years with active or convalescent COVID-19. The CDR3 runs from the conserved cysteine through the conserved F or W. Each record gives: D gene, J gene, clone size, V gene, CDR3 protein, CDR3 DNA. The D gene is left open where the match is weak. For some rows the clone size is stated as once, few or many, or as a class when expanded; others skip it.

TRBD1 | TRBJ2-7 | - | TRBV7-9 | CASSLDSGTASSYEQYF | TGTGCCAGCAGCTTAGACTCCGGGACAGCGAGCTCCTACGAGCAGTACTTC
TRBD2 | TRBJ2-1 | - | TRBV5-4 | CASSLVAGEGYNEQFF | TGTGCCAGCAGCTTGGTAGCGGGAGAAGGTTACAATGAGCAGTTCTTC
TRBD1 | TRBJ2-5 | few | TRBV6-2/TRBV6-3 | CASSQRGPGQGRETQYF | TGTGCCAGCAGTCAACGGGGGCCGGGACAGGGGAGAGAGACCCAGTACTTC
TRBD1 | TRBJ1-3 | - | TRBV28 | CAIKGSPGGYGNTIYF | TGTGCCATAAAAGGATCGCCAGGGGGATATGGAAACACCATATATTTT
TRBD2 | TRBJ2-1 | - | TRBV25-1 | CASSDIKRGYNEQFF | TGTGCCAGCAGTGATATAAAGCGGGGCTACAATGAGCAGTTCTTC
TRBD2 | TRBJ2-7 | - | TRBV6-5 | CASRLTSGAYEQYF | TGTGCCAGCAGGCTTACTAGCGGGGCCTACGAGCAGTACTTC
- | TRBJ1-1 | - | TRBV3-1/TRBV3-2 | CASSQYLPSEAFF | TGTGCCAGCAGCCAATATCTCCCCAGTGAAGCTTTCTTT
- | TRBJ2-7 | - | TRBV5-1 | CASRTGVGYEQYF | TGCGCCAGCAGAACGGGAGTTGGCTACGAGCAGTACTTC
- | TRBJ2-6 | once | TRBV5-1 | CASSLDRVGVNVLTF | TGCGCCAGCAGCTTGGACAGGGTCGGGGTCAACGTCCTGACTTTC
- | TRBJ2-7 | - | TRBV7-9 | CASSLKTNRARSYEQYF | TGTGCCAGCAGCTTAAAAACCAACAGGGCCCGCTCCTACGAGCAGTACTTC
- | TRBJ2-7 | - | TRBV7-9 | CASSRGTAYEQYF | TGTGCCAGCAGCCGCGGGACAGCTTACGAGCAGTACTTC
TRBD1 | TRBJ1-4 | - | TRBV2 | CASRRGQGAEKLFF | TGTGCCAGCAGGAGGGGACAGGGGGCTGAAAAACTGTTTTTT
- | TRBJ1-5 | once | TRBV5-6 | CASSLMDPGGNQPQHF | TGTGCCAGCAGCTTGATGGACCCAGGGGGCAATCAGCCCCAGCATTTT
- | TRBJ1-2 | many | TRBV7-2 | CASSFYLYGYTF | TGTGCCAGCAGCTTTTATCTCTATGGCTACACCTTC
- | TRBJ2-7 | once | TRBV20-1 | CSAERYEQYF | TGCAGTGCCGAGAGGTACGAGCAGTACTTC
TRBD1 | TRBJ1-3 | once | TRBV7-9 | CASSPGGPKWGNTIYF | TGTGCCAGCAGCCCAGGGGGCCCGAAGTGGGGAAACACCATATATTTT
TRBD1 | TRBJ2-3 | - | TRBV5-4 | CASSSPGQGSTDTQYF | TGTGCCAGCAGCTCGCCGGGACAGGGGTCAACAGATACGCAGTATTTT
- | TRBJ1-6 | - | TRBV11-2 | CASSLGRDNSPLHF | TGTGCCAGCAGCTTAGGCAGGGATAATTCACCCCTCCACTTT
TRBD2 | TRBJ2-5 | - | TRBV2 | CASSRTSGEQETQYF | TGTGCCAGCAGTCGGACTAGCGGGGAACAAGAGACCCAGTACTTC
- | TRBJ1-6 | - | TRBV7-2 | CASSSGLNSPLHF | TGTGCCAGCAGCTCGGGTCTTAATTCGCCCCTCCACTTT
- | TRBJ1-2 | - | TRBV2 | CAKESPQGAYGYTF | TGTGCCAAAGAATCCCCACAGGGTGCATATGGCTACACCTTC
- | TRBJ1-1 | once | TRBV10-3 | CAISDPTDTFMNTEAFF | TGTGCCATCAGTGACCCGACGGACACGTTTATGAACACTGAAGCTTTCTTT
TRBD2 | TRBJ2-1 | - | TRBV2 | CASSESGGPVHEQFF | TGTGCCAGCAGTGAGAGCGGGGGGCCGGTCCATGAGCAGTTCTTC
TRBD2 | TRBJ2-1 | - | TRBV18 | CASSPLAGGAGNEQFF | TGTGCCAGCTCACCCCTAGCGGGGGGCGCCGGCAATGAGCAGTTCTTC
- | TRBJ2-2 | - | TRBV6-5 | CASSYPPAGTGELFF | TGTGCCAGCAGTTACCCCCCGGCGGGGACCGGGGAGCTGTTTTTT
- | TRBJ1-5 | - | TRBV27 | CASSLFSGVDQPQHF | TGTGCCAGCAGTTTATTTTCAGGGGTAGATCAGCCCCAGCATTTT
- | TRBJ2-7 | - | TRBV28 | CASSIERYEQYF | TGTGCCAGCAGTATAGAGCGGTACGAGCAGTACTTC
- | TRBJ2-5 | once | TRBV9 | CASSVVGGQETQYF | TGTGCCAGCAGCGTAGTTGGCGGGCAAGAGACCCAGTACTTC